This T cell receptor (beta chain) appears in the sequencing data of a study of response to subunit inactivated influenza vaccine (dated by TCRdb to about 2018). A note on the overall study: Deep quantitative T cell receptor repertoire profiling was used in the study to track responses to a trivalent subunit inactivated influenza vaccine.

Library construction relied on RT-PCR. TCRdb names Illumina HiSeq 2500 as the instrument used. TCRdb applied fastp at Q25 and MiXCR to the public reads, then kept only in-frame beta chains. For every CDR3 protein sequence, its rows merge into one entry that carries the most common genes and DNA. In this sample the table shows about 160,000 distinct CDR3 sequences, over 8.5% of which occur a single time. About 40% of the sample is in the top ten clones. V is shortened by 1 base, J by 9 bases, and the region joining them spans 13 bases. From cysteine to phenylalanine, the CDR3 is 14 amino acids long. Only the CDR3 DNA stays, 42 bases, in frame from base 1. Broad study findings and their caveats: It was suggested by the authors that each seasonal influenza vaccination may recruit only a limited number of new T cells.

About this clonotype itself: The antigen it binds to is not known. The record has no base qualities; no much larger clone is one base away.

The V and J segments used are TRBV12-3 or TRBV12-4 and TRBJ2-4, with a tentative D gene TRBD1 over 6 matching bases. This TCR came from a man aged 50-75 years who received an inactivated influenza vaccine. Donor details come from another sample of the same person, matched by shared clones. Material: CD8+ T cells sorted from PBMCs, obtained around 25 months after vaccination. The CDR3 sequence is CASSLGGGPPIQYF. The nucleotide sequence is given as TGTGCCAGCAGTTTAGGAGGGGGTCCACCCATTCAGTACTTC.